One sample yielded the 23 T cell receptor beta chains listed below, sequenced in a study of blood T cell repertoires in COVID-19. The assay was immunoSEQ multiplex PCR, and TCRdb's table has in-frame clones only and misses some. The sample includes 140,000 to 150,000 clones, 86% of them seen just once. The sequencing input was PBMCs or T cells enriched from blood (not recorded which). The receptors shown here come from a man over 45 who had recovered from COVID-19.

This chain joins TRBV19 and TRBJ2-1; weak D call: TRBD1 (5 bases). V dropped 3 bases and J dropped 10 bases, with 16 bases sitting between them. Looked up from germline, CDR1 is LNHDA and CDR2 is SQIVND (reference sequence). This CDR3 is 14 amino acids long. CDR3 sequence reads: CASSIRGDTGEQFF. CDR3 bases: TGTGCCAGTAGTATTAGGGGCGACACCGGGGAGCAGTTCTTC.

J is TRBJ2-5 and V is TRBV15; 8 nucleotides line up with TRBD2. The CDR3 length is 17 residues. Per the germline V gene, CDR1 is LNHNV and CDR2 is YYDKDF (reference sequence). With V trimmed by 1 base and J by 5 bases, 12 bases remained unmatched. CDR3 sequence: CATSRVRSGDDVETQYF. The CDR3 region has the DNA TGTGCCACCAGCAGAGTCCGTAGCGGGGACGATGTTGAGACCCAGTACTTC.

The rearrangement joins TRBV19 to TRBJ2-7; 7 bases agree with TRBD2. After removal of 5 bases from V and 3 bases from J, the junction contained 7 bases not matched to a gene. Germline V gene sequence: CDR1 LNHDA, CDR2 SQIVND (reference sequence). The CDR3 runs 14 residues. This CDR3 reads CASSPGTTYYEQYF. In DNA, the CDR3 is TGTGCCAGTAGTCCCGGGACTACTTACTACGAGCAGTACTTC.

The chain employs TRBV6-5 and TRBJ1-1, with TRBD1 identical over 7 bases. The V segment lost 5 bases and the J segment 3 bases; nucleotides outside the gene matches: 6. CDR1 is MNHEY and CDR2 is SVGAGI in the germline V gene. The CDR3 loop spans 14 amino acids. The CDR3 sequence is CASSKQGRDTEAFF. The CDR3 bases are TGTGCCAGCAGTAAACAGGGGCGGGACACTGAAGCTTTCTTT.

This clone has more than one count but fewer than ten. The genes are TRBV5-6 and TRBJ2-3, with D perhaps matching TRBD1 (6 bases). The germline gives CDR1 SGHDT, CDR2 YYEEEE. V shed 0 bases and J shed 1 base, with 9 bases lying between them. The CDR3 is 15 amino acids. CDR3 residues: CASSLDAGGTDTQYF. CDR3 DNA sequence: TGTGCCAGCAGCTTGGATGCAGGGGGCACAGATACGCAGTATTTT. The full variable domain, rest sourced from reference TRBV5-6 and TRBJ2-3, is DAGVTQSPTHLIKTRGQQVTLRCSPKSGHDTVSWYQQALGQGPQFIFQYYEEEERQRGNFPDRFSGHQFPNYSSELNVNALLLGDSALYLCASSLDAGGTDTQYFGPGTRLTVL.

The chain recombines TRBV19 with TRBJ1-2; 8 positions match TRBD1. Losses at the gene ends were 1 base for V and 10 bases for J; bases not matched to a gene: 5. The CDR3 has 13 amino acids. Germline-derived CDR1 and CDR2 are LNHDA and SQIVND (reference sequence). CDR3 in amino acids: CASSIVGQGDYTF. DNA of the CDR3: TGTGCCAGTAGTATAGTTGGACAGGGTGACTACACCTTC.

This clone occurred once. The J gene is TRBJ1-4, the V gene TRBV24-1; 8 nucleotides align to TRBD1. Germline-derived CDR1 and CDR2 are KGHDR and SFDVKD. The length of the CDR3 is 14 residues. Germline trimming cut 8 bases from V and 3 bases from J; bases unmatched to any gene: 4. The CDR3 here is CATTLQGANEKLFF. CDR3 DNA sequence: TGTGCCACCACCTTACAGGGGGCTAATGAAAAACTGTTTTTT.

The CDR3 DNA reads TGTGCCAGCAGGGACAGAGCAGATACGCAGTATTTT. Its protein product is CASRDRADTQYF. The chain carries TRBV2 and TRBJ2-3, with a possible D match to TRBD1 (6 bases). Germline CDR1 and CDR2: SNHLY and FYNNEI. V was cut by 6 bases and J by 4 bases, with 8 bases left in between. The CDR3 is made up of 12 amino acids.

The CDR3 loop is CASSRWTGGNEKLFF. The CDR3 nucleotides read TGTGCCAGCAGTCGTTGGACAGGGGGCAATGAAAAACTGTTTTTT. The chain joins TRBV28 to TRBJ1-4; 11 nucleotides align to TRBD1. With V trimmed by 5 bases and J by 5 bases, 4 bases remained unmatched. CDR3 length: 15 amino acids. CDR1 is MDHEN and CDR2 is SYDVKM in the germline V gene. The full variable domain, in which reference TRBV28 and TRBJ1-4 provide the parts outside the CDR3, is DVKVTQSSRYLVKRTGEKVFLECVQDMDHENMFWYRQDPGLGLRLIYFSYDVKMKEKGDIPEGYSVSREKKERFSLILESASTNQTSMYLCASSRWTGGNEKLFFGSGTQLSVL.

This rearrangement joins TRBV28 to TRBJ1-2; D not certain. CDR3 length equals 12 residues. CDR1 MDHEN and CDR2 SYDVKM come from the germline V gene. The V end lost 1 base, the J end lost 14 bases, and 14 bases lay between the germline ends. In DNA form, the CDR3 reads TGTGCCAGCAGTTTATCAGGCGCGTCCGGTACCTTC. Protein product: CASSLSGASGTF.

This clone occurred once. V and J are TRBV19 and TRBJ2-3; 7 bases agree with TRBD1. Looked up from germline, CDR1 is LNHDA and CDR2 is SQIVND (reference sequence). V lost 4 bases to trimming and J lost 2 bases; unmatched junction nucleotides: 6. The CDR3 is made up of 15 amino acids. The CDR3 is CASSSLGGPTDTQYF. DNA of the CDR3: TGTGCCAGTAGTAGCCTAGGGGGCCCCACAGATACGCAGTATTTT.

The chain employs TRBV9 and TRBJ2-7; TRBD1 aligns across 10 bases. The CDR3 loop spans 15 amino acids. Germline-derived CDR1 and CDR2 are SGDLS and YYNGEE. Trimming at V came to 4 bases and at J to 3 bases, leaving 7 bases not matched to a gene. The CDR3 region has the DNA TGTGCCAGCAGCCCAATAGGACAGGGGGGCTACGAGCAGTACTTC. It encodes CASSPIGQGGYEQYF.

The V call is TRBV7-3, the J call TRBJ1-1; a possible D gene is TRBD1 (6 bases). The ends were cut back, 5 bases at V and 1 base at J, with 11 bases in the middle. Looked up from germline, CDR1 is SGHTA and CDR2 is FQGTGA. This CDR3 region has 14 residues. In DNA, the CDR3 is TGTGCCAGCAGCGTTTCGGGACAGAACACTGAAGCTTTCTTT. Protein sequence: CASSVSGQNTEAFF. Full variable domain (missing parts from reference TRBV7-3 and TRBJ1-1): GAGVSQTPSNKVTEKGKYVELRCDPISGHTALYWYRQSLGQGPEFLIYFQGTGAADDSGLPNDRFFAVRPEGSVSTLKIQRTERGDSAVYLCASSVSGQNTEAFFGQGTRLTVV.

The chain combines TRBV6-9 with TRBJ1-2; 7 nucleotides align to TRBD1. Germline CDR1 MNHGY, CDR2 SVAAGI. J lost 2 bases, V lost 9 bases, and 6 bases had no gene match. This CDR3 has 13 amino acids. Here the CDR3 reads CASRGPPNYGYTF. The DNA of the CDR3 is TGTGCCAGTAGGGGGCCTCCAAACTATGGCTACACCTTC.

The V gene is TRBV4-1, the J gene TRBJ1-4; 7 bases match TRBD1. The CDR3 sequence is 15 residues long. The germline CDR1 and CDR2 sequences are MGHRA and YSYEKL. V was clipped by 0 bases and J by 7 bases; unmatched bases: 5. CDR3 residues: CASSQEGRGAEKLFF. The CDR3, as DNA: TGCGCCAGCAGCCAAGAAGGCAGGGGGGCTGAAAAACTGTTTTTT.

This chain uses TRBV5-4 with TRBJ1-5; 11 positions agree with TRBD1. The CDR3 covers 14 residues. The ends lost 9 bases at V and 3 bases at J; junction bases unmatched: 5. The germline V gene has CDR1 SGHNT and CDR2 YYREEE (reference sequence). CDR3: CATSDRGHNQPQHF. The CDR3 bases are TGTGCCACCTCGGACAGGGGGCACAATCAGCCCCAGCATTTT.

This chain uses TRBV28 with TRBJ1-2; TRBD1 aligns across 7 bases. The trim removed 4 bases at V and 8 bases at J, leaving 13 bases unmatched. The CDR3 extends over 15 amino acids. In germline, CDR1 is MDHEN, CDR2 SYDVKM. DNA of the CDR3: TGTGCCAGCAGTTCCCCCAAGGGGGCTCTCCTCGGCTACACCTTC. It encodes CASSSPKGALLGYTF.

The chain is built from TRBV29-1 and TRBJ1-1, with D possibly TRBD1 on 5 matching bases. The CDR3 has 12 amino acids. CDR1 is SQVTM, CDR2 ANQGSEA, per germline. V was clipped by 6 bases and J by 2 bases, with 10 bases between them. DNA for the CDR3: TGCAGCGTGCGACAGACTAACACTGAAGCTTTCTTT. Protein sequence: CSVRQTNTEAFF.

The J gene is TRBJ2-5, the V gene TRBV5-1; 10 bases fit TRBD2. Germline assignment: CDR1 SGHRS and CDR2 YFSETQ. After removal of 4 bases from V and 2 bases from J, the junction contained 5 bases not matched to a gene. The CDR3 is 15 residues long. The CDR3 here is CASSPLAGFQETQYF. The CDR3 bases are TGCGCCAGCAGCCCACTAGCGGGGTTTCAAGAGACCCAGTACTTC. The full variable domain, its missing parts supplied by reference TRBV5-1 and TRBJ2-5, is KAGVTQTPRYLIKTRGQQVTLSCSPISGHRSVSWYQQTPGQGLQFLFEYFSETQRNKGNFPGRFSGRQFSNSRSEMNVSTLELGDSALYLCASSPLAGFQETQYFGPGTRLLVL.

The V gene is TRBV28, the J gene TRBJ1-3, with 7 bases that match TRBD1. Germline CDR1 MDHEN, CDR2 SYDVKM. Losses at the gene ends were 6 bases for V and 0 bases for J; bases not matched to a gene: 5. The CDR3 is 15 amino acids. The CDR3 DNA reads TGTGCCAGCAGAGACGGACAGGTCTCTGGAAACACCATATATTTT. The encoded protein is CASRDGQVSGNTIYF.

The chain uses TRBV30 and TRBJ2-1; 15 positions agree with TRBD2. This CDR3 has 16 residues. Germline V CDR1 and CDR2: GTSNPN, SVGIG (reference sequence). J gave up 8 bases and V 1 base, and 6 bases lay outside the gene matches. CDR3 residues: CAWSDYGLAGGYEQFF. The CDR3 DNA reads as TGTGCCTGGAGTGACTACGGACTAGCGGGAGGGTATGAGCAGTTCTTC.

DNA for the CDR3: TGTGCCAGCAGTTCCTACAGTTCTATGAACACTGAAGCTTTCTTT. Amino acids: CASSSYSSMNTEAFF. The chain combines TRBV6-5 with TRBJ1-1, with D unclear. This CDR3 spans 15 amino acids. The V gene's germline CDR1 is MNHEY and CDR2 SVGAGI. The V end was cut by 4 bases, the J end by 0 bases, with 12 bases between.

The chain links TRBV6-2 or TRBV6-3 to TRBJ1-1; no clear D. The CDR3 runs 16 residues. Germline assignment: CDR1 MNHEY and CDR2 SVGEGT. The V end lost 2 bases, the J end lost 1 base, and 14 bases lay between the germline ends. Here the CDR3 DNA reads TGTGCCAGCAGTTACGACCGCGACATGGGGAACACTGAAGCTTTCTTT. Protein product: CASSYDRDMGNTEAFF.